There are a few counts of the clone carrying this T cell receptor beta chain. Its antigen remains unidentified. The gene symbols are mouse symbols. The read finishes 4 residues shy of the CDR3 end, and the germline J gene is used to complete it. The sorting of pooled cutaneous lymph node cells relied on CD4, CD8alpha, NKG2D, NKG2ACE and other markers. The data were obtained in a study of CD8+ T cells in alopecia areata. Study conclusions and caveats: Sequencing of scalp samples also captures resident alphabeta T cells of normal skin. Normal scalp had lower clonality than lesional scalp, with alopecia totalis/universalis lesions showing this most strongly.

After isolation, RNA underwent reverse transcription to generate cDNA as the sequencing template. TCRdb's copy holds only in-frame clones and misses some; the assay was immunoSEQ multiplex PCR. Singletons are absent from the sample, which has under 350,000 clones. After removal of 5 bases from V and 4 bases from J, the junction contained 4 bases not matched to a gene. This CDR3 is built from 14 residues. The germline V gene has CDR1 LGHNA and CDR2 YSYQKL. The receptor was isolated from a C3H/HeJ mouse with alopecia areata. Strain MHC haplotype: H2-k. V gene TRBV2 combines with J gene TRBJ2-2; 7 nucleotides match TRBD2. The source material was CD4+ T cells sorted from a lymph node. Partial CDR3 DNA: TGTGCCAGCAGCACCCCTGGGGGCACCGGG. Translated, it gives CASSTPGGTG. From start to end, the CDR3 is CASSTPGGTGQLYF.